This T cell receptor beta chain was sequenced during a study of cytotoxic CD8 clonotypes in ibrutinib-treated CLL. Trimming cost V 3 bases and J 8 bases, with 16 bases left between them. This CDR3 has 14 residues. The germline V gene has CDR1 MGHRA and CDR2 YSYEKL. The table came from immunoSEQ multiplex PCR; TCRdb's copy has only in-frame clones and leaves some out. The table includes tens of thousands of clones, around 75% detected once. This clone appeared a few times. The chain combines TRBV4-1 with TRBJ1-1, with D tentatively TRBD1 (6 bases). This receptor was taken from a human donor with chronic lymphocytic leukemia. The sequencing used PBMCs, collected at disease progression, from a patient treated with ibrutinib. The CDR3 DNA sequence: TGCGCCAGCAGCCACCAGGGGTGGCAGGCGGAAGCTTTCTTT. Amino acids: CASSHQGWQAEAFF.